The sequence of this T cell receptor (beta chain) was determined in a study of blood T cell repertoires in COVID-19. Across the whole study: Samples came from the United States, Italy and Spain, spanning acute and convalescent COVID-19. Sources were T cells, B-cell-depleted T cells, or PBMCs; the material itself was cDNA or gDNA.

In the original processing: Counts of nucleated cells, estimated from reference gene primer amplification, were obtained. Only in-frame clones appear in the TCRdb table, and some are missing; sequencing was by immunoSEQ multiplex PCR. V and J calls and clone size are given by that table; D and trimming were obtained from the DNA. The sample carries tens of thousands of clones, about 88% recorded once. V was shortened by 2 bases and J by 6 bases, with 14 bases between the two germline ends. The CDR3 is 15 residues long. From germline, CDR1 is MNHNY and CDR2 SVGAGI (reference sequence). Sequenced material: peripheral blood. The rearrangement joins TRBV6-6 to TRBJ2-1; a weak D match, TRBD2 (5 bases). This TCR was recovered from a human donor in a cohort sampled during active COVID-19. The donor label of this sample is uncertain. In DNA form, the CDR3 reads TGTGCCAGCAGTTACGGGCCGAGCGGAGGCAATGAGCAGTTCTTC. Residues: CASSYGPSGGNEQFF.